The 28 T cell receptor beta chains in this list originate from one sample, sequenced in a study of blood T cells in healthy people across ages (dated by TCRdb to between 2014 and 2017). Libraries were made using 5' RACE. The reads were generated on an Illumina HiSeq 2500. The second PCR ran for about 6 to 11 cycles and used a J-beta primer mix along with a sample-barcoded 5' primer. TCRdb ran its own pipeline on the public reads, namely fastp trimming at Q25 and MiXCR clone calling, and kept in-frame beta chains. Duplicate CDR3 protein sequences are folded into a single record with the most common DNA and genes. The sample includes hundreds of thousands of distinct CDR3 sequences, with under 25% observed a single time. Roughly 3.6% of the sample comes from the top ten. Specimen: blood. These receptors all stem from a man between 70 and 80 years old in good health.

The chain carries TRBV14 and TRBJ2-3; 8 positions match TRBD2. The CDR3 runs to 16 residues. Germline CDR1 SGHDN, CDR2 FVKESK. V shed 4 bases, J shed 5 bases, and the junction held 11 bases outside the gene matches. The CDR3 loop reads CASSPLRAGEGDTQYF. The CDR3 DNA reads TGTGCCAGCAGCCCCCTTAGAGCGGGAGAAGGAGATACGCAGTATTTT.

The chain carries TRBV7-6 and TRBJ2-1; D is possibly TRBD2 (5 bases). The V gene lost 4 bases and the J gene lost 9 bases, with 16 bases spanning the gap. The CDR3 contains 14 residues. Germline lookup yields CDR1 SGHVS and CDR2 FNYEAQ. CDR3 region: CASSSNPRTAEQFF. CDR3 sequence (DNA): TGTGCCAGCAGCTCCAACCCCCGGACTGCTGAGCAGTTCTTC.

This clonotype was counted ten times or more. The V and J genes are TRBV6-5 and TRBJ2-3; a possible D gene is TRBD1 (5 bases). Germline loops: CDR1 MNHEY, CDR2 SVGAGI. Trimming took 5 bases from V and 3 from J, leaving 12 bases between them. The CDR3 has 14 amino acids. In DNA, the CDR3 is TGTGCCAGCAGTAGGGGCCCCACTACAGATACGCAGTATTTT. This codes for CASSRGPTTDTQYF.

V gene TRBV5-1 combines with J gene TRBJ2-1; 8 nucleotides align to TRBD2. In germline, CDR1 is SGHRS, CDR2 YFSETQ. The CDR3 loop spans 15 amino acids. With V trimmed by 3 bases and J by 6 bases, 8 bases remained unmatched. The CDR3 DNA reads TGCGCCAGCAGCTCCCTAACTAGCGGACCCAATGAGCAGTTCTTC. Translation gives CASSSLTSGPNEQFF. Full variable domain (rest looked up from reference TRBV5-1 and TRBJ2-1): KAGVTQTPRYLIKTRGQQVTLSCSPISGHRSVSWYQQTPGQGLQFLFEYFSETQRNKGNFPGRFSGRQFSNSRSEMNVSTLELGDSALYLCASSSLTSGPNEQFFGPGTRLTVL.

This clonotype appeared a few times. The rearrangement links TRBV7-2 to TRBJ2-1, with 10 nucleotides matching TRBD2. The CDR3 is 16 amino acids. J lost 2 bases, V lost 1 base, and 2 bases had no gene match. Germline CDR1 SGHTA, CDR2 FQGNSA. The CDR3 nucleotides read TGTGCCAGCAGCTTAGACGGGACTAGCGCCTACAATGAGCAGTTCTTC. Protein: CASSLDGTSAYNEQFF.

This chain links TRBV12-3 or TRBV12-4 with TRBJ2-3; 11 bases align to TRBD2. Germline trimming cut 5 bases from V and 2 bases from J; bases unmatched to any gene: 6. The CDR3 has 16 amino acids. CDR3 DNA: TGTGCCAGCAGTCCTCAGGGACTAGCGGTCACAGATACGCAGTATTTT. Translated, it gives CASSPQGLAVTDTQYF.

This rearrangement joins TRBV11-2 to TRBJ2-5, with D perhaps matching TRBD1 or TRBD2 (5 bases each). The closer fit of TRBJ2-1 to the DNA end suggests the J call may be wrong. Germline CDR1 is SGHAT and CDR2 is FQNNGV. The CDR3 loop spans 12 amino acids. CDR3 in amino acids: CASSLEGERQFF. The CDR3 DNA is TGTGCCAGCAGCTTAGAGGGGGAGAGACAGTTCTTC.

The chain uses TRBV6-5 and TRBJ2-7, with D perhaps matching TRBD1 or TRBD2 (7 bases each). This CDR3 contains 16 residues. The germline V gene encodes CDR1 MNHEY and CDR2 SVGAGI. V lost 0 bases to trimming and J lost 4 bases, with 16 bases between them. The CDR3 bases are TGTGCCAGCAGTTACTCATCAAGCGGGACAGAATACGAGCAGTACTTC. Residues: CASSYSSSGTEYEQYF.

This clonotype was seen more than once but under ten times. The junction differs from germline at one of its ends, possibly a read error. The genes are TRBV28 and TRBJ2-7, with 8 bases that match TRBD1. CDR3 size: 15 residues. Per the germline V gene, CDR1 is MDHEN and CDR2 is SYDVKM. The CDR3 bases are TGTGCCAGCGGTTTATCCCGGACAGGGCGGTACGAGCAGTACTTC. Its translation is CASGLSRTGRYEQYF.

The chain employs TRBV20-1 and TRBJ2-7, with TRBD1 identical over 12 bases. Germline V gene data show CDR1 as DFQATT and CDR2 as SNEGSKA (reference sequence). The CDR3 is 15 amino acids. J was trimmed by 2 bases and V by 6 bases; bases with no gene match: 8. The CDR3 reads CSASPGQGAPYEQYF. The CDR3 nucleotides are TGCAGTGCATCTCCGGGACAGGGGGCCCCCTACGAGCAGTACTTC.

The rearrangement links TRBV18 to TRBJ2-1; D may be TRBD1 (5 bases). Trimming removed 3 bases at V and 2 bases at J, with 14 bases between. The CDR3 is 16 amino acids. Germline loops: CDR1 KGHSH, CDR2 LQKENI. The CDR3: CASSPPRVLTYNEQFF. For the CDR3, the DNA is TGTGCCAGCTCACCCCCCAGGGTACTCACCTACAATGAGCAGTTCTTC.

This clonotype was seen more than once but under ten times. The chain is built from TRBV29-1 and TRBJ2-2; 8 positions match TRBD2. The CDR3 runs to 13 residues. V was clipped by 3 bases and J by 5 bases; unmatched bases: 2. Germline values: CDR1 SQVTM, CDR2 ANQGSEA. The CDR3 DNA is TGCAGCGTTGATGCTAGCGGGACCGGGGAGCTGTTTTTT. Residues: CSVDASGTGELFF.

This chain links TRBV5-1 with TRBJ2-7; 7 nucleotides match TRBD1. This CDR3 contains 14 residues. The germline V gene encodes CDR1 SGHRS and CDR2 YFSETQ. Trimming cost V 2 bases and J 3 bases; bases outside gene matches: 5. CDR3 residues: CASSFSRGFYEQYF. The CDR3 DNA sequence: TGCGCCAGCAGCTTTTCCAGGGGGTTCTACGAGCAGTACTTC.

This clonotype appeared a few times. The J gene is TRBJ2-2, the V gene TRBV20-1, with D unresolved. The CDR3 has 15 amino acids. Germline values: CDR1 DFQATT, CDR2 SNEGSKA (reference sequence). V lost 0 bases and J 5 bases, leaving 13 bases between the germline ends. CDR3 residues: CSARDLGAYTGELFF. The CDR3 nucleotides are TGCAGTGCTAGAGATCTCGGAGCATATACCGGGGAGCTGTTTTTT.

This clonotype was seen a single time. V is TRBV28 and J is TRBJ2-5; TRBD2 matches 11 bases. The CDR3 has 21 amino acids. J gave up 5 bases and V 2 bases, and 22 bases lay outside the gene matches. Germline V CDR1 and CDR2: MDHEN, SYDVKM. CDR3: CASSLAVEAIQLAGAHETQYF. In DNA form, the CDR3 reads TGTGCCAGCAGTTTAGCCGTCGAGGCAATACAACTAGCGGGAGCGCACGAGACCCAGTACTTC. Full variable domain (missing parts from reference TRBV28 and TRBJ2-5): DVKVTQSSRYLVKRTGEKVFLECVQDMDHENMFWYRQDPGLGLRLIYFSYDVKMKEKGDIPEGYSVSREKKERFSLILESASTNQTSMYLCASSLAVEAIQLAGAHETQYFGPGTRLLVL.

The rearrangement uses TRBV29-1 and TRBJ2-1, with 14 bases fitting TRBD2. The ends lost 1 base at V and 7 bases at J; junction bases unmatched: 6. CDR3 length equals 16 residues. Germline CDR1 reads SQVTM; CDR2 reads ANQGSEA. The CDR3 here is CSVEASGTSGRNEQFF. CDR3 bases: TGCAGCGTTGAAGCTTCCGGGACTAGCGGGAGAAATGAGCAGTTCTTC.

J is TRBJ1-1 and V is TRBV7-3; a possible D gene is TRBD1 (5 bases). The CDR3 is made up of 15 amino acids. The germline V gene has CDR1 SGHTA and CDR2 FQGTGA. V was trimmed by 4 bases and J by 1 base, leaving 13 bases between them. CDR3 residues: CASSYSGRGNTEAFF. CDR3 nucleotides: TGTGCCAGCAGCTATTCGGGACGGGGGAACACTGAAGCTTTCTTT.

This clonotype was recorded a few times. CDR3 DNA: TGTGCCAGCAGTTTACCCCGGACGGATTATAGCAATCAGCCCCAGCATTTT. It yields the protein CASSLPRTDYSNQPQHF. This rearrangement joins TRBV28 to TRBJ1-5; D is unresolved. Deletions cut 2 bases from V and 0 bases from J, with 14 bases between. There are 17 residues in the CDR3. Germline CDR1 is MDHEN and CDR2 is SYDVKM.

This clonotype has at least ten counts. The chain has TRBV7-2 and TRBJ2-3, with D maybe TRBD2 (5 bases). Germline V gene lookup returns CDR1 SGHTA and CDR2 FQGNSA. V lost 5 bases to trimming and J lost 0 bases, with 15 bases between them. The CDR3 length is 16 residues. For the CDR3, the DNA is TGTGCCAGCAGCCGAAAGCGGCACCAAAGCACAGATACGCAGTATTTT. Encoded protein: CASSRKRHQSTDTQYF.

This clonotype was observed a handful of times. V usage is TRBV7-3 and J usage is TRBJ2-1, with D perhaps matching TRBD2 (5 bases). The CDR3 length is 15 residues. Germline loops: CDR1 SGHTA, CDR2 FQGTGA. The V end was cut by 4 bases, the J end by 7 bases, with 17 bases between. The CDR3 loop reads CASSSLASVRNEQFF. Here the CDR3 DNA reads TGTGCCAGCAGCTCGTTAGCGAGTGTACGTAATGAGCAGTTCTTC.

This clonotype was seen a handful of times. The V call is TRBV11-1, the J call TRBJ2-5, with D perhaps being TRBD1 or TRBD2 (5 bases each). The J call may be faulty, since TRBJ2-1 better matches the DNA end. The CDR3 covers 20 residues. Germline-derived CDR1 and CDR2 are SGHAT and FQDESV (reference sequence). Here the CDR3 DNA reads TGTGCCAGCAGCTCAACGCTCTTCGGGGTTGGCAGGGCAGTTATCGATGAGCAGTTCTTC. As protein: CASSSTLFGVGRAVIDEQFF.

Of note for this clonotype: A junction end diverges from the germline sequence, so it may reflect a read error. The rearrangement links TRBV20-1 to TRBJ1-2; the D gene is possibly TRBD1 (5 bases). Germline CDR1 reads DFQATT; CDR2 reads SNEGSKA (reference sequence). The CDR3 runs 9 residues. In DNA, the CDR3 is TGCAGTGCTGGTAGGGGCTACGCCTTC. It translates to CSAGRGYAF.

The rearrangement links TRBV20-1 to TRBJ2-7; D possibly uses TRBD1 or TRBD2 (5 bases each). The CDR3 sequence is 14 residues long. V was cut by 1 base and J by 2 bases, with 12 bases left in between. CDR1 DFQATT and CDR2 SNEGSKA come from the germline V gene (reference sequence). In DNA form, the CDR3 reads TGCAGTGCTAGAGTTTGGGACGGAACCTACGAGCAGTACTTC. Translated, it gives CSARVWDGTYEQYF.

The table lists this clonotype with a few counts. The genes are TRBV20-1 and TRBJ2-1; 9 nucleotides line up with TRBD2. With V trimmed by 1 base and J by 9 bases, 4 bases remained unmatched. From germline, CDR1 is DFQATT and CDR2 SNEGSKA (reference sequence). CDR3 size: 13 residues. For the CDR3, the DNA is TGCAGTGCTAGAGGCGGGAGGGACGGTGAGCAGTTCTTC. Translated, it gives CSARGGRDGEQFF.

On this clonotype itself: One end of the junction does not line up with germline, which may come from a read error. The chain joins TRBV7-2 to TRBJ2-7; tentatively, D is TRBD2 (6 bases). CDR3 length equals 15 residues. Germline V gives CDR1 SGHTA, CDR2 FQGNSA. The CDR3 sequence: CVSSFRQGGTYEQYF. The CDR3 DNA sequence: TGTGTCAGCAGCTTCCGTCAAGGCGGGACCTACGAGCAGTACTTC.

The rearrangement uses TRBV18 and TRBJ1-4; no definite D call. Trimming shortened V by 3 bases and J by 5 bases, and 13 bases separated the two germline ends. CDR3 length equals 15 residues. The germline V gene encodes CDR1 KGHSH and CDR2 LQKENI. The CDR3 DNA reads as TGTGCCAGCTCACCCGAAGGACGGCCAAATGAAAAACTGTTTTTT. Protein sequence: CASSPEGRPNEKLFF.

Worth noting for this clonotype: The junction and the germline gene differ at one end; a read error may be behind it. The rearrangement uses TRBV20-1 and TRBJ2-3, with a tentative D call TRBD1 (7 bases). In germline, CDR1 is DFQATT, CDR2 SNEGSKA (reference sequence). The CDR3 length is 15 residues. CDR3 residues: CSANKPGGGTDTQCF. CDR3 DNA sequence: TGCAGTGCTAACAAACCAGGGGGAGGAACAGATACGCAGTGTTTT.

The chain combines TRBV6-6 with TRBJ2-2; D may be TRBD2 (5 bases). V gave up 7 bases and J gave up 2 bases, with 11 bases separating them. Germline values: CDR1 MNHNY, CDR2 SVGAGI (reference sequence). This CDR3 has 14 residues. CDR3 loop: CASKGGRNTGELFF. CDR3 nucleotide sequence: TGTGCCAGCAAAGGCGGGCGTAACACCGGGGAGCTGTTTTTT.